The text below deals with one TCR beta chain. As yet, its antigen is unknown. The sample originates from a study of shared clonotypes between healthy human individuals. Findings of the study overall: Sequencing depth was expected to influence donor clonotype sharing.

Produced via immunoSEQ multiplex PCR; TCRdb's table is partial and in-frame only. The table has approximately 2.3 million clones, over 85% seen once. Germline CDR1 is MNHNS and CDR2 is SASEGT. This CDR3 has 15 amino acids. The J segment lost 3 bases and the V segment lost 7 bases, leaving 8 bases of the junction unmatched. The clonotype originates from a young man in good health. Some clones in this sample may be carry-over from other donors' samples. This sequence joins TRBV6-1 and TRBJ2-1, with 8 bases aligning to TRBD2. Sequenced input: naive CD4+ T cells from PBMCs. Subset given: CD45RA+ positively selected. The CDR3 reads CASTETSEHYNEQFF. The CDR3 DNA reads as TGTGCCAGCACCGAGACTAGCGAGCACTACAATGAGCAGTTCTTC.